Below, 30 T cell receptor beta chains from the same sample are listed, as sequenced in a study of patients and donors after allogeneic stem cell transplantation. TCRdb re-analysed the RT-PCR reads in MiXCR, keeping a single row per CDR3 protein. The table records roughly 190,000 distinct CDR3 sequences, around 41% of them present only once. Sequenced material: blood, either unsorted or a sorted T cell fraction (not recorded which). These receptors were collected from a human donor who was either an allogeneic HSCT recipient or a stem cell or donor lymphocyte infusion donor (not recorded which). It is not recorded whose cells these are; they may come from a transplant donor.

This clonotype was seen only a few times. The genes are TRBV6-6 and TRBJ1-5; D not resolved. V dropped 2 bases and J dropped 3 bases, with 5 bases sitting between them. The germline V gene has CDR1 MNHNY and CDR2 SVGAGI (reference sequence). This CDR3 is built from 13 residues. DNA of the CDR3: TGTGCCAGCAGTTACCCGTACAATCAGCCCCAGCATTTT. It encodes CASSYPYNQPQHF.

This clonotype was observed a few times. The CDR3 DNA reads TGCAGCGTTTCCCAGGGTTCCGAGCAGTACTTC. It yields the protein CSVSQGSEQYF. The chain links TRBV29-1 to TRBJ2-7, with D tentatively TRBD1 (5 bases). The CDR3 spans 11 residues. Germline V gives CDR1 SQVTM, CDR2 ANQGSEA. V dropped 5 bases and J dropped 6 bases, with 11 bases sitting between them.

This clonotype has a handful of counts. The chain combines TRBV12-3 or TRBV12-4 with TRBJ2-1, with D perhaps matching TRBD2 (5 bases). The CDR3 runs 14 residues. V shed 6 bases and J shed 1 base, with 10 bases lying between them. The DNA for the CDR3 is TGTGCCAGCAGCCTAGCCATATCCTACAATGAGCAGTTCTTC. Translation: CASSLAISYNEQFF.

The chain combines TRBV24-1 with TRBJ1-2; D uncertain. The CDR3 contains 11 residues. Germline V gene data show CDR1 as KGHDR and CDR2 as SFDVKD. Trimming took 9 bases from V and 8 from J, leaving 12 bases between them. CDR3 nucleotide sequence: TGTGCCACCGGGCCCGGGTACGGCTACACCTTC. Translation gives CATGPGYGYTF.

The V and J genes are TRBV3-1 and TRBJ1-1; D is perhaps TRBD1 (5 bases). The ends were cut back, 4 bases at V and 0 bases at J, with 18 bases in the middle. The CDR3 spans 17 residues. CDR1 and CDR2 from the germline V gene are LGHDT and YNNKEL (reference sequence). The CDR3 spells CASSPRDSIWMNTEAFF. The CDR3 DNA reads TGTGCCAGCAGCCCGCGGGACTCAATATGGATGAACACTGAAGCTTTCTTT.

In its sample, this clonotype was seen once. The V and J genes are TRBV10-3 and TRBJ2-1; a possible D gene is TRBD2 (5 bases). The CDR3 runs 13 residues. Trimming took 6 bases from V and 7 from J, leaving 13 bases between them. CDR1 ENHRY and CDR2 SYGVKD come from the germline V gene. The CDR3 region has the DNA TGTGCCATCAGCGACGCGGACTCTAATGAGCAGTTCTTC. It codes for CAISDADSNEQFF.

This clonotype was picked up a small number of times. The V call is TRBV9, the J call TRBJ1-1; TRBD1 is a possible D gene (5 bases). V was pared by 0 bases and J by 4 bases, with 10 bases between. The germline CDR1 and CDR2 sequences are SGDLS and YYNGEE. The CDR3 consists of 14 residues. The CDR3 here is CASSVDQGLTEAFF. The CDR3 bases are TGTGCCAGCAGCGTAGATCAGGGCCTCACTGAAGCTTTCTTT.

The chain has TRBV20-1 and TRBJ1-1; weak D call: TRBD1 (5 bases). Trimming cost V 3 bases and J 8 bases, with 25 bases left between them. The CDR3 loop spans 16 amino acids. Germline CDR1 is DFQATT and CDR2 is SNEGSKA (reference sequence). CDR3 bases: TGCAGTGCTAGTAGTTACGGGGCGGAGGGAACCGAGGAAGCTTTCTTT. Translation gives CSASSYGAEGTEEAFF.

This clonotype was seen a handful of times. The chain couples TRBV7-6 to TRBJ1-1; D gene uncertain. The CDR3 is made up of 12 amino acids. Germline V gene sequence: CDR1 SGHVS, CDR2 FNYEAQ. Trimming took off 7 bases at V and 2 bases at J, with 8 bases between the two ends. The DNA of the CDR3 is TGTGCCAGCATAGCTGAAAACACTGAAGCTTTCTTT. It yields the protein CASIAENTEAFF.

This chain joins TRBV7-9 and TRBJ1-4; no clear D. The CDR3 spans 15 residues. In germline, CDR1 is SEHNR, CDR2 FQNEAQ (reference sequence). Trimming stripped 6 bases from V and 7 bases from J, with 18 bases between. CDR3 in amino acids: CASSYDTLRSEKLFF. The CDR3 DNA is TGTGCCAGCAGTTATGACACCTTGAGGAGTGAAAAACTGTTTTTT.

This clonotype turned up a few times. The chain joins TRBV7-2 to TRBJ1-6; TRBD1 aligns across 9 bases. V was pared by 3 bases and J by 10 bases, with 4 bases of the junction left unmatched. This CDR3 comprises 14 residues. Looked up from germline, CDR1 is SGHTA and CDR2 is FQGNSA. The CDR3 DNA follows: TGTGCCAGCAGCTTGGGACAGGGACGGTCACCCCTCCACTTT. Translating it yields CASSLGQGRSPLHF. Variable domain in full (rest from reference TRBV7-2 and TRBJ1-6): GAGVSQSPSNKVTEKGKDVELRCDPISGHTALYWYRQSLGQGLEFLIYFQGNSAPDKSGLPSDRFSAERTGGSVSTLTIQRTQQEDSAVYLCASSLGQGRSPLHFGNGTRLTVT.

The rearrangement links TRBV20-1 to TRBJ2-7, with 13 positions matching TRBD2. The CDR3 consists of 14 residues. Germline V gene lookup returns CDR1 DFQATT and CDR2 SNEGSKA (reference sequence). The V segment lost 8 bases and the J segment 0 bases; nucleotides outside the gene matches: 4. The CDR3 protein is CSWGTSGISYEQYF. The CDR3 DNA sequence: TGCAGTTGGGGGACTAGCGGGATCTCCTACGAGCAGTACTTC.

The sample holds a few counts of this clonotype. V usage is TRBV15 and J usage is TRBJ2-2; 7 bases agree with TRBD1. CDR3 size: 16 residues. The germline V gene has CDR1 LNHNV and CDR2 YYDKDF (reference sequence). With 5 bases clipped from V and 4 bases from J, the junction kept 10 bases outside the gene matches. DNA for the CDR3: TGTGCCACCAGCGCCCAATTCCGGGACAGCACCGGGGAGCTGTTTTTT. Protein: CATSAQFRDSTGELFF.

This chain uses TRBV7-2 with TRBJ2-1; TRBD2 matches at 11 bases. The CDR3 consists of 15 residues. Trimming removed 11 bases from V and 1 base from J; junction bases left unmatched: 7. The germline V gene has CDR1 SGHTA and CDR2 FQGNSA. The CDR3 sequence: CAAGLAGGSYNEQFF. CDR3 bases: TGTGCCGCAGGGCTAGCGGGAGGTTCCTACAATGAGCAGTTCTTC.

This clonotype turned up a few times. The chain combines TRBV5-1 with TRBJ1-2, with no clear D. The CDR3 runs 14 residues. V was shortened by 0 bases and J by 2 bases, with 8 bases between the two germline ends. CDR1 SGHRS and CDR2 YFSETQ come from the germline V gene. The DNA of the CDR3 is TGCGCCAGCAGCTTGGCCCCCGGAAACTATGGCTACACCTTC. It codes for CASSLAPGNYGYTF.

The CDR3 is CASSNASGAYTEAFF. CDR3 DNA sequence: TGTGCCAGCAGTAACGCATCGGGGGCTTACACTGAAGCTTTCTTT. The rearrangement joins TRBV6-2 or TRBV6-3 to TRBJ1-1; D might be TRBD1 (6 bases). CDR3 length equals 15 residues. Trimming took 5 bases from V and 3 from J, leaving 16 bases between them. CDR1 is MNHEY and CDR2 is SVGEGT in the germline V gene.

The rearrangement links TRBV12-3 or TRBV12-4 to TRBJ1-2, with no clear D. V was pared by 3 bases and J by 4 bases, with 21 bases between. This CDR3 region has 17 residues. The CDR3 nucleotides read TGTGCCAGCAGTTTTCTCACGGACCCCCCGATGGGCTATGGCTACACCTTC. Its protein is CASSFLTDPPMGYGYTF.

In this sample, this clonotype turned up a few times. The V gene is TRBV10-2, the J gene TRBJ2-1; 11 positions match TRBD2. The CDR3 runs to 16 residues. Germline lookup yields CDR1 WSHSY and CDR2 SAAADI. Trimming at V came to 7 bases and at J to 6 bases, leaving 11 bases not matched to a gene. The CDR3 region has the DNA TGCGCCAGCACCGGACTAGCGGGCAAGCCCTTCAATGAGCAGTTCTTC. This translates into CASTGLAGKPFNEQFF.

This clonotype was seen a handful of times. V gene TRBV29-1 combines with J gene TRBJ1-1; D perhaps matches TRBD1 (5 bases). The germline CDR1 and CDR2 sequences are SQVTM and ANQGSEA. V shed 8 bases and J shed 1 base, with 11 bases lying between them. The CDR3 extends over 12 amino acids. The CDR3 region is CSSSDRNTEAFF. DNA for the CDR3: TGCAGCTCATCTGACAGGAACACTGAAGCTTTCTTT. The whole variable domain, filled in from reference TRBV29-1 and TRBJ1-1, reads SAVISQKPSRDICQRGTSLTIQCQVDSQVTMMFWYRQQPGQSLTLIATANQGSEATYESGFVIDKFPISRPNLTFSTLTVSNMSPEDSSIYLCSSSDRNTEAFFGQGTRLTVV.

This chain's CDR3 is CASSFRQGAGYTF. CDR3 nucleotides: TGTGCCAGCAGCTTTAGACAGGGGGCTGGCTACACCTTC. The J gene is TRBJ1-2, the V gene TRBV9, with 10 bases identical to TRBD1. Germline trimming cut 4 bases from V and 7 bases from J; bases unmatched to any gene: 4. The germline gives CDR1 SGDLS, CDR2 YYNGEE. The CDR3 runs 13 residues.

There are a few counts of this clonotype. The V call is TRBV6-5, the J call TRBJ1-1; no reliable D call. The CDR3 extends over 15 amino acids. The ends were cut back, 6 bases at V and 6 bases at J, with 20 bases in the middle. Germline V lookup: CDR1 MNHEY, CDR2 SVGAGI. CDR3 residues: CASSPVGIEGPEAFF. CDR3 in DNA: TGTGCCAGCAGCCCCGTGGGCATTGAGGGTCCTGAAGCTTTCTTT.

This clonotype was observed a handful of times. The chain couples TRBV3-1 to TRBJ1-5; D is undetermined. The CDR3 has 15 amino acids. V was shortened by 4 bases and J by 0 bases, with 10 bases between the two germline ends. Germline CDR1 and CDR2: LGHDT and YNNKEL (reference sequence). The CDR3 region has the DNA TGTGCCAGCAGCCTTGACCTCGGTAGCAATCAGCCCCAGCATTTT. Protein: CASSLDLGSNQPQHF.

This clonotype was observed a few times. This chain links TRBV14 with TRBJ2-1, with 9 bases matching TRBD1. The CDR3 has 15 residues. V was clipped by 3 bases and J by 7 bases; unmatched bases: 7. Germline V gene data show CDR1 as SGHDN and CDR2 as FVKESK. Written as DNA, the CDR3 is TGTGCCAGCAGCCATACCGGGACAGGGAGGAATGAGCAGTTCTTC. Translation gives CASSHTGTGRNEQFF.

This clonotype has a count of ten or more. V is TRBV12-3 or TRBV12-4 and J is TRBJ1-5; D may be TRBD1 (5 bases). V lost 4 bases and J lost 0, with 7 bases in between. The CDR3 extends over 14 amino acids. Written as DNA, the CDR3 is TGTGCCAGCAGTTCAGGGCTTAGCAATCAGCCCCAGCATTTT. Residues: CASSSGLSNQPQHF.

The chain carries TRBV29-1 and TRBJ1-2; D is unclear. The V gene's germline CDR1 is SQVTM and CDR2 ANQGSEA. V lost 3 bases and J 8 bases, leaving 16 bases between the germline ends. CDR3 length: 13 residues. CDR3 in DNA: TGCAGCGTTGATGGGCCGGAAGGTCGGGGCTACACCTTC. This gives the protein CSVDGPEGRGYTF.

CDR3 sequence reads: CASSLIEQDKNEQFF. The CDR3 DNA sequence: TGTGCCAGCAGCTTAATCGAACAGGACAAAAATGAGCAGTTCTTC. This chain connects TRBV7-9 to TRBJ2-1; TRBD1 might be the D (5 bases). The CDR3 totals 15 residues. In germline, CDR1 is SEHNR, CDR2 FQNEAQ (reference sequence). Trimming stripped 2 bases from V and 7 bases from J, with 15 bases between.

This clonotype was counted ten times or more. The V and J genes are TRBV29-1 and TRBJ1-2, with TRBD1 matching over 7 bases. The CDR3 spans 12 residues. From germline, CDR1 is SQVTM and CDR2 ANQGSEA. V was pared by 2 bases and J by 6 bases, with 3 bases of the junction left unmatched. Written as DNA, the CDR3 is TGCAGCGTTGAACGGCAGGGGGATGGCTACACCTTC. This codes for CSVERQGDGYTF.

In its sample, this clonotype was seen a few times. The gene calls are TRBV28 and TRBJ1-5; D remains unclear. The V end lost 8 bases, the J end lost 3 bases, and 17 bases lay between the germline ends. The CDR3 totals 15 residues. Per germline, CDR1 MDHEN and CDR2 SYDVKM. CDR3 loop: CASPDGYGPNQPQHF. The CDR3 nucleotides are TGTGCCAGCCCCGATGGGTACGGCCCCAATCAGCCCCAGCATTTT.

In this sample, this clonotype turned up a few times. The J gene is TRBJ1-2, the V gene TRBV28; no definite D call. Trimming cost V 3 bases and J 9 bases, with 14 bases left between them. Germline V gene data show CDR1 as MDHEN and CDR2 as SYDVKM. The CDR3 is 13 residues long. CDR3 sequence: CASSFKLDSSYTF. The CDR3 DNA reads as TGTGCCAGCAGTTTTAAGCTAGACTCGAGCTACACCTTC.

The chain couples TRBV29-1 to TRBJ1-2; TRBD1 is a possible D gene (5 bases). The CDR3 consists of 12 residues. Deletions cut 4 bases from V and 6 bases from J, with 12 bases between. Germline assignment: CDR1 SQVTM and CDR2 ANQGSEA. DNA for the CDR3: TGCAGCGTTGGGGCCGGGGCCAATGGCTACACCTTC. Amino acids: CSVGAGANGYTF.